This TCR beta chain is from a study of PD-1 blockade in classical Hodgkin lymphoma. TCRdb's table, derived via immunoSEQ multiplex PCR, lists solely in-frame clones and lacks some. The sample has some 63,000 clones, about 92% seen once. Trimming stripped 9 bases from V and 0 bases from J, with 9 bases between. CDR1 and CDR2 (germline): SNHLY, FYNNEI. The CDR3 runs 12 residues. A note on this clone: Its cognate antigen is unknown.

Autologous stem cell transplantation was followed by relapse in every patient, and brentuximab vedotin exposure varied. Whole-study results and caveats: The study reported lower baseline TCR diversity in newly diagnosed patients than in healthy donors. Complete responders possessed baseline diversity comparable to newly diagnosed patients. Whatever underlies the repertoire differences (possibly disease activity or prior therapy) remains undefined.

The TCR sequence derives from a human donor with classical Hodgkin lymphoma. Sample: peripheral blood mononuclear cells (PBMCs), taken at baseline. The V gene is TRBV2, the J gene TRBJ2-7; D assignment may be TRBD1 or TRBD2 (5 bases each). The CDR3 loop is CASGTASYEQYF. The CDR3 DNA reads as TGTGCCAGTGGGACGGCCTCCTACGAGCAGTACTTC.